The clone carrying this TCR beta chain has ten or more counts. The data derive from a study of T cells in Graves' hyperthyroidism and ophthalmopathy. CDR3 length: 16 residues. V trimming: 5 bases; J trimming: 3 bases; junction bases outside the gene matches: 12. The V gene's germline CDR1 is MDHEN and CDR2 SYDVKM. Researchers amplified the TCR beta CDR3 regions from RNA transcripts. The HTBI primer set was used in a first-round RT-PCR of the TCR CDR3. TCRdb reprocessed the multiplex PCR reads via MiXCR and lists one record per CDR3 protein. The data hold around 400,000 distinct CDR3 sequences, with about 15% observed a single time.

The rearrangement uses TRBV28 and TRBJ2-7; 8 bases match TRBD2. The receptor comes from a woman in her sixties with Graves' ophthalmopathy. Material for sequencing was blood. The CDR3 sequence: CASSGKGAGDLYEQYF. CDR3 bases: TGTGCCAGCAGTGGGAAAGGAGCGGGGGACCTCTACGAGCAGTACTTC.